One T cell receptor (beta chain) is described in this entry. Its antigen is undetermined. The data stem from a study of graft-versus-host responses after intestinal transplantation. Study findings and constraints: Allograft clonal ratios (graft-versus-host to host-versus-graft) were high in patients who had graft-donor T cell macrochimerism. The highest levels of circulating GvH clones went along with early declines in HvG clones after transplant.

Generated by immunoSEQ multiplex PCR, the TCRdb table keeps only in-frame clones and is missing some. The data contain about 15,000 clones, roughly two thirds of them seen just once; the ten biggest clones take up around 10%. Graft-derived tissue was subjected to processing to liberate intraepithelial and lamina propria lymphocytes. Germline V gene sequence: CDR1 SGDLS, CDR2 YYNGEE. J was trimmed by 7 bases and V by 10 bases; bases with no gene match: 12. The CDR3 runs 14 residues. Sequencing used ileum tissue, obtained around 95 weeks after intestinal transplantation. The TCR originated in a human patient who received an intestinal transplant, so some T cells may come from the graft donor. The chain has TRBV9 and TRBJ2-1; 9 bases fit TRBD2. CDR3 sequence: CASAPSGMGNEQFF. The DNA of the CDR3 is TGTGCCTCAGCGCCTAGCGGGATGGGGAATGAGCAGTTCTTC.